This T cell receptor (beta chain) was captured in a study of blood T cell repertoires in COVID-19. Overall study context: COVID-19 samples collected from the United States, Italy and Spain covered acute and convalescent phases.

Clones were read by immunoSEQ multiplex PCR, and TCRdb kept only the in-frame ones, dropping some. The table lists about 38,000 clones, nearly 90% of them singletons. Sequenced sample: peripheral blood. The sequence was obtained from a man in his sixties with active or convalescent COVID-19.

CDR3 sequence reads: CASSLDMERTEAFF. The CDR3 bases are TGTGCCAGCAGCTTAGATATGGAGAGAACTGAAGCTTTCTTT. The rearrangement links TRBV7-9 to TRBJ1-1; D is unresolved. V lost 1 base and J lost 5, with 11 bases in between. Germline CDR1 is SEHNR and CDR2 is FQNEAQ (reference sequence). The CDR3 is 14 amino acids.